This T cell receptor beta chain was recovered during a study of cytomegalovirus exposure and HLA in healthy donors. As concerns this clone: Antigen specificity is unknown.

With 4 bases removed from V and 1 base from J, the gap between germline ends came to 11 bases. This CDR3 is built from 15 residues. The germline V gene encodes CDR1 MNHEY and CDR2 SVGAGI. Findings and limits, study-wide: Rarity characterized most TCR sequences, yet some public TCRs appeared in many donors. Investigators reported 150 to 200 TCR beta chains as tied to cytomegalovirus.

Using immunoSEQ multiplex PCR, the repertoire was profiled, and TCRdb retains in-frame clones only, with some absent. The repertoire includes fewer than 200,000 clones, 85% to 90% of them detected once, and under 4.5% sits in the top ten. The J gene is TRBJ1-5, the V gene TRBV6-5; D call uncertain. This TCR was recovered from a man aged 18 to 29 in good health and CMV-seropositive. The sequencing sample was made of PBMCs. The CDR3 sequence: CASSFRGYSNQPQHF. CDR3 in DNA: TGTGCCAGCAGTTTTCGGGGTTACAGCAATCAGCCCCAGCATTTT.